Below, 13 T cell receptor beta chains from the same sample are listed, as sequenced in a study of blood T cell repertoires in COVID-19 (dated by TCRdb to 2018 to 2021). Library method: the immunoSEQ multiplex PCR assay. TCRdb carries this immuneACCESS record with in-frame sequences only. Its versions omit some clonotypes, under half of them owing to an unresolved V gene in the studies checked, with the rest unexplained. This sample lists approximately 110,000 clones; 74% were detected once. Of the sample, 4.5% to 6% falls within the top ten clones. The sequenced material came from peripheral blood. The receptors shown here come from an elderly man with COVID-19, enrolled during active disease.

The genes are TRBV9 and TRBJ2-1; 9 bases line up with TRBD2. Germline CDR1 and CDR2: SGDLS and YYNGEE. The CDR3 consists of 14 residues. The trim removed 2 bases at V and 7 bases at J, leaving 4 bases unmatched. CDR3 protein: CASSVASGTNEQFF. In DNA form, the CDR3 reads TGTGCCAGCAGCGTGGCTAGCGGGACAAATGAGCAGTTCTTC. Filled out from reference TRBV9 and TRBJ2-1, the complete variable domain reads DSGVTQTPKHLITATGQRVTLRCSPRSGDLSVYWYQQSLDQGLQFLIQYYNGEERAKGNILERFSAQQFPDLHSELNLSSLELGDSALYFCASSVASGTNEQFFGPGTRLTVL.

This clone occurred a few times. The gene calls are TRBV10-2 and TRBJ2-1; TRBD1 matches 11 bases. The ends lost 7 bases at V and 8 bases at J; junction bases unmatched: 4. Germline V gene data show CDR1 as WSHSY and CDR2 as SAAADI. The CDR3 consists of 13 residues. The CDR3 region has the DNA TGCGCCAGCATGAAGGGACAGGGGGATGAGCAGTTCTTC. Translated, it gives CASMKGQGDEQFF.

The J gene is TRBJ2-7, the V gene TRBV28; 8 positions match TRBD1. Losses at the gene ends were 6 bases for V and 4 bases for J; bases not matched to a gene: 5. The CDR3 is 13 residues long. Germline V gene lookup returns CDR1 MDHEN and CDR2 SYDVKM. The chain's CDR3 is CASSPRDRYEQYF. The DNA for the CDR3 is TGTGCCAGCAGCCCCAGGGACAGGTACGAGCAGTACTTC.

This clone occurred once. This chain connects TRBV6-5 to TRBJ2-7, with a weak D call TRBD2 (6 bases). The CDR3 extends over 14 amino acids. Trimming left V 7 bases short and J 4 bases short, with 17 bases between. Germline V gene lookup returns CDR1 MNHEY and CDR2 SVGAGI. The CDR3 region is CASTDGTPKYEQYF. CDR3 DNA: TGTGCCAGCACCGACGGGACTCCAAAATACGAGCAGTACTTC.

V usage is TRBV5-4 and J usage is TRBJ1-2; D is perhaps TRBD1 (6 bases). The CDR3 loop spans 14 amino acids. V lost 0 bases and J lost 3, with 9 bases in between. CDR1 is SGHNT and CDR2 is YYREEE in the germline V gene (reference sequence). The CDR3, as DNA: TGTGCCAGCAGCTTGGACAGGGTAGACTATGGCTACACCTTC. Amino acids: CASSLDRVDYGYTF.

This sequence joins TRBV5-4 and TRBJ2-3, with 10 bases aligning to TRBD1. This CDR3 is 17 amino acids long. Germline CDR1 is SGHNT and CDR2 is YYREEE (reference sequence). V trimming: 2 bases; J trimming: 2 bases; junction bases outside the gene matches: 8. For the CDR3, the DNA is TGTGCCAGCAGCTTTCCGGGACAGGGGTATTACACAGATACGCAGTATTTT. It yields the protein CASSFPGQGYYTDTQYF.

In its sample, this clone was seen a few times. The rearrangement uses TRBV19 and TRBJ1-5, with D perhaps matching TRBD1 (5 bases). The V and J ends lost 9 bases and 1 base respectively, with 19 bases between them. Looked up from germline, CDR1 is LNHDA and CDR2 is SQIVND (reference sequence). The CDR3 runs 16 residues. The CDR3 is CASSREGVASNQPQHF. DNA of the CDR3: TGTGCCAGCTCTCGCGAAGGGGTAGCAAGCAATCAGCCCCAGCATTTT.

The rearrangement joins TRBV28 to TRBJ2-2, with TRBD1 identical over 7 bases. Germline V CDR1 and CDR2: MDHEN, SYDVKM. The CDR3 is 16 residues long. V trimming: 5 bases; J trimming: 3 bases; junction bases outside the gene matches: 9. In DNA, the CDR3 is TGTGCCAGCAGTCTTCACCGGGACAGTTACACCGGGGAGCTGTTTTTT. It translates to CASSLHRDSYTGELFF.

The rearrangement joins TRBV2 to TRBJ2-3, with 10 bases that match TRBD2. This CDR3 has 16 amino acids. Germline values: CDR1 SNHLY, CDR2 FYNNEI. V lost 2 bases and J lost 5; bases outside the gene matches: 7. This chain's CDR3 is CASSEFGLAGVDTQYF. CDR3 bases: TGTGCCAGCAGTGAATTCGGCCTAGCGGGAGTAGATACGCAGTATTTT.

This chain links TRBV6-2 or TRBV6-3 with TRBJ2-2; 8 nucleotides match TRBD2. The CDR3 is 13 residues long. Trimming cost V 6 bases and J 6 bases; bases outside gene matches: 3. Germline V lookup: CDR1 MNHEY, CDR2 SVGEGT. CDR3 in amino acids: CASSSGLAGELFF. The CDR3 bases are TGTGCCAGCAGCTCGGGACTAGCCGGGGAGCTGTTTTTT.

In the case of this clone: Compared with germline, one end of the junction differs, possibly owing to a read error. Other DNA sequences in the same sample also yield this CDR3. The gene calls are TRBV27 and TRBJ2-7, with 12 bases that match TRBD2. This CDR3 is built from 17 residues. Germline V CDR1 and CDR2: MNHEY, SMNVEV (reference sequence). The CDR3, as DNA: TGCGCCAGCAGTTCGCGAGGGACTAGCGGGTTCGACTACGAGCAGTACTTC. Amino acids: CASSSRGTSGFDYEQYF.

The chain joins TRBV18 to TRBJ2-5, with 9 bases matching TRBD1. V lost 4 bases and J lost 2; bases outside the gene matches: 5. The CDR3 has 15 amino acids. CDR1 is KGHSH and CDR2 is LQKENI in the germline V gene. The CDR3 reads CASSQGQGQQETQYF. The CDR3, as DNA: TGTGCCAGCTCACAGGGACAGGGCCAGCAAGAGACCCAGTACTTC.

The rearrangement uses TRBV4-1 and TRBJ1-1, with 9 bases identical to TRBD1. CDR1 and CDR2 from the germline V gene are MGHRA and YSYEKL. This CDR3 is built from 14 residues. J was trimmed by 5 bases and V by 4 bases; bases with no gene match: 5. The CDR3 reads CASSRDREGTEAFF. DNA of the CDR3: TGCGCCAGCAGCCGGGACAGGGAGGGGACTGAAGCTTTCTTT.